The 19 T cell receptor beta chains in this list originate from one sample, sequenced in a study of OX40 agonist ivuxolimab in advanced cancers. Sequencing was performed with immunoSEQ multiplex PCR; in TCRdb, only in-frame clones are kept and a portion is missing. Here the sample spans 30,000 to 40,000 clones, 65% to 75% being singletons. The sequencing here drew on CD4+ or CD8+ T cells sorted from blood, taken in a trial of the OX40 agonist ivuxolimab. These receptors all come from an adult with an advanced solid tumor such as melanoma, head and neck, liver or kidney cancer.

V is TRBV5-1 and J is TRBJ1-4, with a weak D call TRBD1 (5 bases). Trimming left V 3 bases short and J 6 bases short, with 9 bases between. The CDR3 has 13 amino acids. Per germline, CDR1 SGHRS and CDR2 YFSETQ. This chain's CDR3 is CASSWMGDEKLFF. In DNA, the CDR3 is TGCGCCAGCAGCTGGATGGGGGATGAAAAACTGTTTTTT.

This chain links TRBV5-1 with TRBJ2-4; a weak D match, TRBD2 (6 bases). Deletions cut 5 bases from V and 7 bases from J, with 16 bases between. The V gene's germline CDR1 is SGHRS and CDR2 YFSETQ. CDR3 size: 14 residues. The CDR3 loop reads CASRPSGSGNIQYF. The CDR3, as DNA: TGCGCCAGCAGACCCAGCGGGTCTGGGAACATTCAGTACTTC.

V is TRBV5-1 and J is TRBJ2-5, with D perhaps matching TRBD2 (5 bases). The germline gives CDR1 SGHRS, CDR2 YFSETQ. The CDR3 loop spans 13 amino acids. The ends were cut back, 4 bases at V and 4 bases at J, with 11 bases in the middle. This chain's CDR3 is CASSASLGETQYF. For the CDR3, the DNA is TGCGCCAGCAGCGCTAGCTTGGGAGAGACCCAGTACTTC.

The chain combines TRBV6-6 with TRBJ1-5; 8 bases fit TRBD1. Germline V CDR1 and CDR2: MNHNY, SVGAGI (reference sequence). V was clipped by 6 bases and J by 3 bases; unmatched bases: 10. The CDR3 is 16 amino acids. The DNA for the CDR3 is TGTGCCAGCAGCCCACATACTCAGGGGGCCAATCAGCCCCAGCATTTT. Translating gives CASSPHTQGANQPQHF.

The V and J genes are TRBV6-5 and TRBJ1-5; D is unresolved. Trimming removed 6 bases from V and 0 bases from J, with 9 bases in between. This CDR3 has 14 amino acids. The germline V gene has CDR1 MNHEY and CDR2 SVGAGI. CDR3 region: CASSAADSNQPQHF. CDR3 nucleotides: TGTGCCAGCAGCGCAGCTGATAGCAATCAGCCCCAGCATTTT.

This sequence joins TRBV29-1 and TRBJ2-1; D could derive from TRBD1 or TRBD2 (5 bases each). This CDR3 region has 12 residues. The V gene lost 4 bases and the J gene lost 3 bases, with 7 bases spanning the gap. Germline CDR1 SQVTM, CDR2 ANQGSEA. CDR3 protein: CSVGGDYNEQFF. CDR3 DNA sequence: TGCAGCGTTGGAGGGGACTACAATGAGCAGTTCTTC.

This chain connects TRBV6-6 to TRBJ1-2, with D maybe TRBD1 (6 bases). This CDR3 contains 14 residues. V gave up 0 bases and J gave up 8 bases, with 13 bases separating them. Germline CDR1 and CDR2: MNHNY and SVGAGI (reference sequence). CDR3 sequence: CASSYSGGSGGYTF. The CDR3 DNA reads as TGTGCCAGCAGTTACTCCGGGGGCTCAGGAGGCTACACCTTC.

This chain uses TRBV10-3 with TRBJ1-5; the D gene is possibly TRBD1 (6 bases). V dropped 0 bases and J dropped 2 bases, with 11 bases sitting between them. Looked up from germline, CDR1 is ENHRY and CDR2 is SYGVKD. The CDR3 length is 16 residues. CDR3 in amino acids: CAISESGGRGNQPQHF. In DNA, the CDR3 is TGTGCCATCAGTGAGTCAGGGGGTCGGGGCAATCAGCCCCAGCATTTT.

The chain recombines TRBV9 with TRBJ1-1; the D gene is possibly TRBD1 (5 bases). Trimming shortened V by 4 bases and J by 1 base, and 11 bases separated the two germline ends. The CDR3 has 14 amino acids. Germline V lookup: CDR1 SGDLS, CDR2 YYNGEE. In DNA, the CDR3 is TGTGCCAGCAGCCCTACGGGGGGGAACACTGAAGCTTTCTTT. Its translation is CASSPTGGNTEAFF.

The chain recombines TRBV5-6 with TRBJ1-4; D ambiguous. Trimming removed 3 bases from V and 8 bases from J, with 14 bases in between. The CDR3 has 14 residues. The germline V gene encodes CDR1 SGHDT and CDR2 YYEEEE. As DNA, the CDR3 is TGTGCCAGCAGCTCCAACCAGATAGAGGAAAAACTGTTTTTT. Encoded protein: CASSSNQIEEKLFF.

The rearrangement links TRBV19 to TRBJ1-1; 9 nucleotides agree with TRBD1. Germline V lookup: CDR1 LNHDA, CDR2 SQIVND (reference sequence). The V gene end was trimmed by 5 bases and the J gene end by 6 bases; junction bases not matched to a gene: 4. The CDR3 runs 13 residues. The CDR3 sequence is CASSVWDRAEAFF. DNA for the CDR3: TGTGCCAGTAGTGTGTGGGACAGGGCTGAAGCTTTCTTT.

The chain recombines TRBV7-2 with TRBJ2-2; 7 nucleotides agree with TRBD1. Germline V CDR1 and CDR2: SGHTA, FQGNSA. The CDR3 has 15 residues. V shed 2 bases and J 4 bases; nucleotides not matched to a gene: 4. The CDR3, as DNA: TGTGCCAGCAGCTTAATGAGGGGGCGCACCGGGGAGCTGTTTTTT. Translation: CASSLMRGRTGELFF.

This clone has more than one count but fewer than ten. The chain is built from TRBV19 and TRBJ2-3, with TRBD1 as a possible D gene (6 bases). Trimming removed 3 bases from V and 6 bases from J, with 10 bases in between. The CDR3 sequence is 13 residues long. Per the germline V gene, CDR1 is LNHDA and CDR2 is SQIVND (reference sequence). Written as DNA, the CDR3 is TGTGCCAGTAGTATCGGTGGGGGCGATACGCAGTATTTT. It is translated as CASSIGGGDTQYF.

This clone came up once. J is TRBJ1-5 and V is TRBV7-8; D is perhaps TRBD1 (5 bases). This CDR3 has 15 residues. V lost 5 bases, J lost 3 bases, and 14 bases lay in between. Germline lookup yields CDR1 SGHVS and CDR2 FQNEAQ. The CDR3 protein is CASSESGGNNQPQHF. CDR3 DNA: TGTGCCAGCAGCGAATCCGGGGGGAACAATCAGCCCCAGCATTTT.

This chain connects TRBV6-1 to TRBJ1-1; D remains ambiguous. Looked up from germline, CDR1 is MNHNS and CDR2 is SASEGT. Between the trimmed V and J ends, which lost 7 bases and 4 bases, there was a span of 16 bases. This CDR3 region has 14 residues. The CDR3 region is CASTEDSWGTEAFF. The CDR3 DNA reads TGTGCCAGCACCGAGGACTCCTGGGGCACTGAAGCTTTCTTT.

The chain couples TRBV29-1 to TRBJ1-2; TRBD1 is a possible D gene (5 bases). V lost 4 bases and J 2 bases, leaving 11 bases between the germline ends. CDR1 and CDR2 from the germline V gene are SQVTM and ANQGSEA. The CDR3 sequence is 13 residues long. CDR3 loop: CSVGDGGNYGYTF. The CDR3 bases are TGCAGCGTTGGGGACGGAGGAAACTATGGCTACACCTTC. Together with reference TRBV29-1 and TRBJ1-2, the CDR3 gives the full variable domain: SAVISQKPSRDICQRGTSLTIQCQVDSQVTMMFWYRQQPGQSLTLIATANQGSEATYESGFVIDKFPISRPNLTFSTLTVSNMSPEDSSIYLCSVGDGGNYGYTFGSGTRLTVV.

The chain employs TRBV5-1 and TRBJ2-1; no clear D. Trimming took off 0 bases at V and 9 bases at J, with 10 bases between the two ends. The CDR3 runs 13 residues. Germline V lookup: CDR1 SGHRS, CDR2 YFSETQ. DNA of the CDR3: TGCGCCAGCAGCTTGGTGCTAGGCGGTGAGCAGTTCTTC. This sequence encodes CASSLVLGGEQFF.

This clone was seen a handful of times. The chain uses TRBV21-1 and TRBJ1-5; the tabulated D call, TRBD1, remains unverified against the DNA. TRBV21-1 is designated a pseudogene. CDR3 length: 17 residues. Here the CDR3 reads CASSTPTLRERWRPQHF. In nucleotides, the CDR3 is TGTGCCAGCAGCACCCCAACCCTCAGGGAACGGTGGCGGCCCCAGCATTTT.

The gene calls are TRBV30 and TRBJ2-7; D not resolved. Trimming took 2 bases from V and 0 from J, leaving 2 bases between them. Germline assignment: CDR1 GTSNPN and CDR2 SVGIG (reference sequence). The CDR3 spans 11 residues. CDR3 region: CAWSTSYEQYF. DNA for the CDR3: TGTGCCTGGAGTACCTCCTACGAGCAGTACTTC.